The next 2 T cell receptor beta chains were all read from a single sample in a study of T cell changes during pregnancy in multiple sclerosis. Clones were read by immunoSEQ multiplex PCR, and TCRdb kept only the in-frame ones, dropping some. The sample consists of 25,000 to 30,000 clones, 89% of them appearing once. The sequencing here drew on CD4+ T cells from peripheral blood mononuclear cells, taken in the second trimester of pregnancy. The receptor set was obtained from a female donor with multiple sclerosis, enrolled in a pregnancy study.

V is TRBV12-5 and J is TRBJ2-5; D possibly corresponds to TRBD1 (5 bases). Trimming took off 2 bases at V and 7 bases at J, with 8 bases between the two ends. Germline V lookup: CDR1 LGHNT, CDR2 FRNRAP. The CDR3 spans 12 residues. The CDR3 bases are TGTGCTAGTGGTTTGACCCAGGGGACCCAGTACTTC. It encodes CASGLTQGTQYF. Full variable domain (outside the CDR3, taken from reference TRBV12-5 and TRBJ2-5): DARVTQTPRHKVTEMGQEVTMRCQPILGHNTVFWYRQTMMQGLELLAYFRNRAPLDDSGMPKDRFSAEMPDATLATLKIQPSEPRDSAVYFCASGLTQGTQYFGPGTRLLVL.

The chain links TRBV30 to TRBJ2-3; 15 nucleotides agree with TRBD2. This CDR3 is 17 amino acids long. Germline V lookup: CDR1 GTSNPN, CDR2 SVGIG (reference sequence). V was pared by 8 bases and J by 4 bases, with 13 bases of the junction left unmatched. This chain's CDR3 is CARDSGLAGGPADTQYF. The CDR3 nucleotides read TGTGCCCGGGACTCGGGACTAGCGGGGGGTCCGGCAGATACGCAGTATTTT.